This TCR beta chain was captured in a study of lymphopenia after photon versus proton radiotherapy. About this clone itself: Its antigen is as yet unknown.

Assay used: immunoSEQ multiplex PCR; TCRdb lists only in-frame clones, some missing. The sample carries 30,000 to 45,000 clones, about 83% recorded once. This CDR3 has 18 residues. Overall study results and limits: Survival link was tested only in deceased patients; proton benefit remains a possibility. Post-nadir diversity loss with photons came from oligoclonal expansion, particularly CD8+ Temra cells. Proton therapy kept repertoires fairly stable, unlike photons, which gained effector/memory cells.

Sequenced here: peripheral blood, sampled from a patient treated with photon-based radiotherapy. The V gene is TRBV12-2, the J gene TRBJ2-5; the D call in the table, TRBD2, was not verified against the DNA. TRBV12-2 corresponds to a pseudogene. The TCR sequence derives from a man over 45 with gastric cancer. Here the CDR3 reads CASRLRLAGVGYQETQYF. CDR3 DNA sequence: TGTGCAAGTCGCTTAAGACTAGCGGGAGTGGGGTACCAAGAGACCCAGTACTTC.